What follows are 31 T cell receptor beta chains derived from one specimen sequenced in a study of response to subunit inactivated influenza vaccine. TCRdb used MiXCR to reprocess the RT-PCR reads, holding one entry per CDR3 protein. The sample lists around 530,000 distinct CDR3 sequences, around 11% seen once, with 10% in the top ten. Sample: PBMCs from blood, taken on the day of vaccination. All receptors come from a man over 45 who received an inactivated influenza vaccine.

This clonotype was counted between two and nine times. Here the CDR3 DNA reads TGTGCCAGCAGTTACGGCCGGCAAGCGGGAGAGGTAACCTACGAGCAGTACTTC. It is translated as CASSYGRQAGEVTYEQYF. This sequence joins TRBV6-2 or TRBV6-3 and TRBJ2-7, with 8 bases lining up with TRBD2. V lost 2 bases to trimming and J lost 2 bases; unmatched junction nucleotides: 14. The CDR3 totals 18 residues. Germline-derived CDR1 and CDR2 are MNHEY and SVGEGT.

J is TRBJ2-7 and V is TRBV6-1; 9 nucleotides line up with TRBD2. The CDR3 consists of 15 residues. V dropped 6 bases and J dropped 2; count of bases not matched to a gene: 8. CDR1 is MNHNS and CDR2 is SASEGT in the germline V gene. The CDR3: CASSPRIAGAYEQYF. The CDR3 DNA reads TGTGCCAGCAGCCCTCGGATAGCGGGGGCCTACGAGCAGTACTTC.

The genes are TRBV28 and TRBJ2-7, with 8 bases matching TRBD2. J was trimmed by 4 bases and V by 3 bases; bases with no gene match: 8. There are 15 residues in the CDR3. CDR1 is MDHEN, CDR2 SYDVKM, per germline. This CDR3 is CASSFSGTRVYEQYF. For the CDR3, the DNA is TGTGCCAGCAGTTTTTCCGGGACTAGGGTGTACGAGCAGTACTTC.

This clonotype has just a few counts. The chain couples TRBV6-1 to TRBJ2-1; 7 bases line up with TRBD2. The CDR3 is 15 residues long. Germline CDR1 reads MNHNS; CDR2 reads SASEGT. V dropped 5 bases and J dropped 1; count of bases not matched to a gene: 5. The CDR3 nucleotides are TGTGCCAGCAGTCGTAGCGGGCCTTCCTACAATGAGCAGTTCTTC. Encoded protein: CASSRSGPSYNEQFF.

This clonotype has a handful of counts. The chain employs TRBV6-7 and TRBJ2-3; the match to TRBD1 covers 8 bases. TRBV6-7 falls under the ORF class, with uncertain function. V lost 2 bases and J lost 2; bases outside the gene matches: 3. The CDR3 spans 15 residues. This CDR3 is CASSYPDRVTDTQYF. The CDR3 coding sequence is TGTGCCAGCAGTTACCCGGACAGGGTCACAGATACGCAGTATTTT.

The V gene is TRBV12-3 or TRBV12-4, the J gene TRBJ2-5, with D perhaps matching TRBD2 (6 bases). This CDR3 region has 15 residues. The V gene lost 1 base and the J gene lost 1 base, with 10 bases spanning the gap. The CDR3, as DNA: TGTGCCAGCAGTTTAGGGGGGGTCTTCCAAGAGACCCAGTACTTC. Its protein is CASSLGGVFQETQYF.

The chain couples TRBV20-1 to TRBJ2-3, with D perhaps TRBD1 (5 bases). V lost 2 bases and J 2 bases, leaving 14 bases between the germline ends. Germline CDR1 is DFQATT and CDR2 is SNEGSKA (reference sequence). This CDR3 is built from 15 residues. CDR3 amino acids: CSARPTWGYTDTQYF. The DNA of the CDR3 is TGCAGTGCTAGACCCACCTGGGGCTACACAGATACGCAGTATTTT.

This clonotype was picked up many times. V gene TRBV10-3 combines with J gene TRBJ2-3; D is ambiguous. CDR1 is ENHRY, CDR2 SYGVKD, per germline. There are 15 residues in the CDR3. V lost 3 bases and J 4 bases, leaving 14 bases between the germline ends. CDR3 nucleotides: TGTGCCATCAGTGATGAGTCTCGGAAAGCAGATACGCAGTATTTT. It translates to CAISDESRKADTQYF.

In this sample, this clonotype turned up many times. V is TRBV2 and J is TRBJ2-2; D uncertain. V was shortened by 3 bases and J by 0 bases, with 5 bases between the two germline ends. CDR1 SNHLY and CDR2 FYNNEI come from the germline V gene. The CDR3 has 14 amino acids. Here the CDR3 reads CASSEFPNTGELFF. The DNA for the CDR3 is TGTGCCAGCAGTGAGTTTCCGAACACCGGGGAGCTGTTTTTT. Full variable domain (remainder filled in from reference TRBV2 and TRBJ2-2): EPEVTQTPSHQVTQMGQEVILRCVPISNHLYFYWYRQILGQKVEFLVSFYNNEISEKSEIFDDQFSVERPDGSNFTLKIRSTKLEDSAMYFCASSEFPNTGELFFGEGSRLTVL.

Only a few counts were recorded for this clonotype. CDR3 bases: TGCAGTGCTAGGACCGGGACAGGGGCGTTCTTCTACGAGCAGTACTTC. Translation: CSARTGTGAFFYEQYF. The rearrangement joins TRBV20-1 to TRBJ2-7, with 10 positions matching TRBD1. The J segment lost 3 bases and the V segment lost 3 bases, leaving 11 bases of the junction unmatched. The V gene's germline CDR1 is DFQATT and CDR2 SNEGSKA (reference sequence). The CDR3 length is 16 residues.

The rearrangement links TRBV5-1 to TRBJ2-7; perhaps TRBD2 as D (5 bases). The CDR3 extends over 14 amino acids. V gave up 0 bases and J gave up 0 bases, with 7 bases separating them. The germline V gene has CDR1 SGHRS and CDR2 YFSETQ. CDR3 loop: CASSLERNSYEQYF. CDR3 sequence (DNA): TGCGCCAGCAGCTTGGAGCGGAACTCCTACGAGCAGTACTTC. Drawing the rest from reference TRBV5-1 and TRBJ2-7, the complete variable domain is KAGVTQTPRYLIKTRGQQVTLSCSPISGHRSVSWYQQTPGQGLQFLFEYFSETQRNKGNFPGRFSGRQFSNSRSEMNVSTLELGDSALYLCASSLERNSYEQYFGPGTRLTVT.

J is TRBJ1-3 and V is TRBV12-3 or TRBV12-4, with TRBD1 identical over 12 bases. CDR3 length: 15 residues. V trimming: 5 bases; J trimming: 4 bases; junction bases outside the gene matches: 3. CDR3 sequence (DNA): TGTGCCAGCAGTACCGGGACAGGGGGCGGAAACACCATATATTTT. This translates into CASSTGTGGGNTIYF.

V usage is TRBV14 and J usage is TRBJ2-4; D tentatively reads TRBD1 or TRBD2 (6 bases each). CDR3 length: 15 amino acids. The V and J ends lost 4 bases and 7 bases respectively, with 17 bases between them. Germline values: CDR1 SGHDN, CDR2 FVKESK. CDR3 nucleotides: TGTGCCAGCAGCCCTTTGGGGGGCCTAAACAACATTCAGTACTTC. It translates to CASSPLGGLNNIQYF.

This clonotype was detected a few times. This chain connects TRBV4-3 to TRBJ2-3, with D possibly matching TRBD1 (5 bases). The CDR3 covers 13 residues. The V gene's germline CDR1 is LGHNA and CDR2 YSLEER. Trimming removed 8 bases from V and 2 bases from J, with 11 bases in between. This chain's CDR3 is CASGAELTDTQYF. As DNA, the CDR3 is TGCGCCAGCGGGGCGGAACTCACAGATACGCAGTATTTT.

This clonotype was observed a handful of times. The chain employs TRBV12-3 or TRBV12-4 and TRBJ2-7, with TRBD1 matching over 7 bases. The CDR3 is 15 amino acids. With 2 bases clipped from V and 1 base from J, the junction kept 5 bases outside the gene matches. CDR3 sequence: CASSLLGGESYEQYF. The DNA for the CDR3 is TGTGCCAGCAGTTTACTAGGGGGCGAGTCCTACGAGCAGTACTTC.

This clonotype was counted a single time. This chain connects TRBV5-1 to TRBJ1-1; tentatively, D is TRBD1 (6 bases). This CDR3 has 15 residues. Germline CDR1 SGHRS, CDR2 YFSETQ. Trimming cost V 4 bases and J 3 bases, with 16 bases left between them. The CDR3 nucleotides read TGCGCCAGCAGCCCTGGCGGGACAAGAGACACTGAAGCTTTCTTT. Protein sequence: CASSPGGTRDTEAFF.

The chain combines TRBV9 with TRBJ2-1; 8 bases fit TRBD2. V trimming: 3 bases; J trimming: 4 bases; junction bases outside the gene matches: 6. The CDR3 sequence is 15 residues long. Germline CDR1 reads SGDLS; CDR2 reads YYNGEE. The chain's CDR3 is CASSDGLAQYNEQFF. The DNA for the CDR3 is TGTGCCAGCAGCGACGGACTAGCACAATACAATGAGCAGTTCTTC.

The chain uses TRBV20-1 and TRBJ2-7; the D is unclear. Germline CDR1 is DFQATT and CDR2 is SNEGSKA (reference sequence). The V and J ends lost 2 bases and 3 bases respectively, with 17 bases between them. CDR3 length equals 15 residues. CDR3 sequence (DNA): TGCAGTGCTAGATCTCAACGTTCCCTTAACTACGAGCAGTACTTC. It codes for CSARSQRSLNYEQYF.

This clonotype was seen at least ten times. This CDR3 is CASSLSQNTGELFF. The CDR3 DNA follows: TGTGCCAGCAGCTTGTCGCAGAACACCGGGGAGCTGTTTTTT. V is TRBV5-4 and J is TRBJ2-2, with D uncertain. V lost 1 base to trimming and J lost 1 base, with 5 bases between them. The CDR3 has 14 amino acids. Germline V gives CDR1 SGHNT, CDR2 YYREEE (reference sequence).

This clonotype was detected only a few times. V and J are TRBV20-1 and TRBJ2-1, with 12 bases fitting TRBD2. Germline CDR1 reads DFQATT; CDR2 reads SNEGSKA (reference sequence). The ends lost 6 bases at V and 4 bases at J; junction bases unmatched: 10. The CDR3 has 16 residues. The CDR3 reads CSATHQTSGGYNEQFF. CDR3 sequence (DNA): TGCAGTGCGACACATCAGACTAGCGGGGGATACAATGAGCAGTTCTTC.

The V and J genes are TRBV20-1 and TRBJ1-5, with TRBD1 matching 9 bases. Looked up from germline, CDR1 is DFQATT and CDR2 is SNEGSKA (reference sequence). V gave up 5 bases and J gave up 4 bases; unmatched junction bases: 6. The CDR3 has 14 residues. The DNA for the CDR3 is TGCAGTGCTCGACAGGGGGAAGTAAATCAGCCCCAGCATTTT. Its translation: CSARQGEVNQPQHF.

This clonotype has more than one count but fewer than ten. The chain links TRBV12-3 or TRBV12-4 to TRBJ2-5, with 13 bases identical to TRBD2. V shed 6 bases and J 4 bases; nucleotides not matched to a gene: 8. The CDR3 sequence is 16 residues long. Written as DNA, the CDR3 is TGTGCCAGCAGCCAACCCGGACTAGCGGGGGCAGAGACCCAGTACTTC. Translating it yields CASSQPGLAGAETQYF.

This clonotype has only a few counts. The rearrangement links TRBV5-1 to TRBJ2-5, with D tentatively TRBD2 (7 bases). From germline, CDR1 is SGHRS and CDR2 YFSETQ. V was clipped by 5 bases and J by 4 bases, with 18 bases between them. This CDR3 is 15 amino acids long. In DNA form, the CDR3 reads TGCGCCAGCAGTAGGGGGGGGTCGAGAGGAGAGACCCAGTACTTC. This codes for CASSRGGSRGETQYF. Complete variable domain (other parts from reference TRBV5-1 and TRBJ2-5): KAGVTQTPRYLIKTRGQQVTLSCSPISGHRSVSWYQQTPGQGLQFLFEYFSETQRNKGNFPGRFSGRQFSNSRSEMNVSTLELGDSALYLCASSRGGSRGETQYFGPGTRLLVL.

The CDR3 DNA follows: TGCAGCGTTGAAGAGGGACAGGGCACCTACGAGCAGTACTTC. As protein: CSVEEGQGTYEQYF. The chain uses TRBV29-1 and TRBJ2-7; TRBD1 agrees at 9 bases. The CDR3 runs 14 residues. Per germline, CDR1 SQVTM and CDR2 ANQGSEA. The V gene end was trimmed by 0 bases and the J gene end by 2 bases; junction bases not matched to a gene: 2.

This clonotype has a handful of counts. J is TRBJ2-7 and V is TRBV5-8; a weak D match, TRBD1 (5 bases). The CDR3 extends over 14 amino acids. From germline, CDR1 is SGHTS and CDR2 YDEGEE. The V gene lost 2 bases and the J gene lost 2 bases, with 11 bases spanning the gap. The CDR3 coding sequence is TGTGCCAGCAGCTTCCAGGGTACTACCTACGAGCAGTACTTC. Protein sequence: CASSFQGTTYEQYF.

The V call is TRBV6-1, the J call TRBJ2-2; D is ambiguous. Germline V gives CDR1 MNHNS, CDR2 SASEGT. V was cut by 8 bases and J by 0 bases, with 7 bases left in between. The CDR3 runs 13 residues. The CDR3 spells CASVGSNTGELFF. For the CDR3, the DNA is TGTGCCAGCGTAGGGTCGAACACCGGGGAGCTGTTTTTT.

Notes on this clonotype: The junction does not match germline at one end; this may be a read error. The chain is built from TRBV7-9 and TRBJ2-1; D is unresolved. Per the germline V gene, CDR1 is SEHNR and CDR2 is FQNEAQ (reference sequence). This CDR3 contains 14 residues. The CDR3 is CASSLALDNNEQSF. CDR3 sequence (DNA): TGTGCCAGCAGCTTAGCGCTAGACAACAATGAGCAGTCCTTC.

This clonotype came up many times. V is TRBV20-1 and J is TRBJ2-7, with D hard to call. Trimming took off 7 bases at V and 3 bases at J, with 10 bases between the two ends. Germline assignment: CDR1 DFQATT and CDR2 SNEGSKA (reference sequence). This CDR3 has 11 residues. CDR3 coding DNA: TGCAGTGTAGAAAGAGGCTACGAGCAGTACTTC. Protein: CSVERGYEQYF.

The chain has TRBV7-8 and TRBJ2-7; the match to TRBD2 covers 7 bases. Germline assignment: CDR1 SGHVS and CDR2 FQNEAQ. Trimming at V came to 2 bases and at J to 4 bases, leaving 14 bases not matched to a gene. CDR3 length: 17 amino acids. The CDR3 here is CASSLLIAGQREYEQYF. The CDR3 bases are TGTGCCAGCAGCTTATTAATAGCAGGCCAGCGGGAATACGAGCAGTACTTC.

This clonotype has only a few counts. The chain couples TRBV7-2 to TRBJ2-7; TRBD1 agrees at 9 bases. V trimming: 1 base; J trimming: 5 bases; junction bases outside the gene matches: 0. Per the germline V gene, CDR1 is SGHTA and CDR2 is FQGNSA. This CDR3 is built from 13 residues. CDR3 loop: CASSLGQGDEQYF. CDR3 nucleotides: TGTGCCAGCAGCTTAGGACAGGGGGACGAGCAGTACTTC.

This clonotype was observed a few times. The rearrangement joins TRBV20-1 to TRBJ2-7; no clear D gene. The CDR3 is 12 residues long. CDR1 is DFQATT and CDR2 is SNEGSKA in the germline V gene (reference sequence). The V and J ends lost 8 bases and 3 bases respectively, with 14 bases between them. The chain's CDR3 is CSPKNTNYEQYF. The CDR3 DNA reads as TGCAGTCCAAAGAATACGAACTACGAGCAGTACTTC.